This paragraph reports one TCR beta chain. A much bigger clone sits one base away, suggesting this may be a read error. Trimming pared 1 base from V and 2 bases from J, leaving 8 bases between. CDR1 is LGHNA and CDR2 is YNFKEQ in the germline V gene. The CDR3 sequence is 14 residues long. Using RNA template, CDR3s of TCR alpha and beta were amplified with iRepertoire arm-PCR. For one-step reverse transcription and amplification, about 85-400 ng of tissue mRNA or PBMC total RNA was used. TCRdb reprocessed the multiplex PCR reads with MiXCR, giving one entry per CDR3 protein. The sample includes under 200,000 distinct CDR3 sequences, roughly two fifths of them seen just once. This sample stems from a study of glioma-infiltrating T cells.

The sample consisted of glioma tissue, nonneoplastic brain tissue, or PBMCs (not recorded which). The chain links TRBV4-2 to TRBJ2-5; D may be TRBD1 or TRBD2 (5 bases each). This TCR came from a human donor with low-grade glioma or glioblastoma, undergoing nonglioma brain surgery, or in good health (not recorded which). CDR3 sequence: CASSQGEGQETQYF. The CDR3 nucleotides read TGTGCCAGCAGCCAAGGTGAGGGGCAAGAGACCCAGTACTTC.